This T cell receptor beta chain was profiled in a study of T-cell memory formation after mild COVID-19. Study-level information: Among the donors, TCR clusters were largely specific to each donor.

5'RACE primed at constant segments yielded TCR alpha and TCR beta cDNA libraries bearing sample barcodes and UMIs. TCRdb redid the calling of the 5' RACE reads with MiXCR, one entry per CDR3 protein. The sample gives fewer than 250,000 distinct CDR3 sequences, over 9.5% of which show up once; under 3.5% is in the top ten. Germline assignment: CDR1 SGHRS and CDR2 YFSETQ. CDR3 length: 12 residues. The V and J ends lost 4 bases and 3 bases respectively, with 8 bases between them. The source is a man younger than 35 who had mild COVID-19 (a few samples of this study predate the infection). Cell type and time point are not known. Input material: PBMCs or a T cell subset sorted from them (not recorded which). The chain has TRBV5-1 and TRBJ2-7, with D unclear. DNA of the CDR3: TGCGCCAGCAGCAGGGATGGCTACGAGCAGTACGTC. Translation: CASSRDGYEQYV.